The source of this T cell receptor (beta chain) is a study of shared clonotypes between healthy human individuals. CDR1 is LNHDA, CDR2 SQIVND, per germline (reference sequence). Trimming cost V 3 bases and J 4 bases; bases outside gene matches: 6. The CDR3 sequence is 15 residues long. The data were produced by immunoSEQ multiplex PCR, yet TCRdb's version contains in-frame clones alone and is incomplete. The repertoire holds about 1.5 million clones, approximately 98% seen once, with roughly 0.45% in the top ten. This clone is a singleton in its sample. The sample was naive CD4+ T cells sorted from blood. Subset meaning: CD45RA+ positively selected. This chain links TRBV19 with TRBJ1-5; 7 bases agree with TRBD1. The TCR sequence derives from a man aged 25-40 years in good health. The CDR3 DNA sequence: TGTGCCAGTAGTATCCCGGGACAGATGAATCAGCCCCAGCATTTT. Translating it yields CASSIPGQMNQPQHF.